Following are 27 T cell receptor beta chains from one sample sequenced in a study of T cell changes during pregnancy in multiple sclerosis. Using immunoSEQ multiplex PCR, the repertoire was profiled, and TCRdb retains in-frame clones only, with some absent. The data contain tens of thousands of clones, approximately 90% of them seen just once; the ten biggest clones take up over 0.45%. The sequencing here drew on CD4+ T cells from peripheral blood mononuclear cells, taken in the first trimester of pregnancy. Every receptor here comes from a female donor with multiple sclerosis, enrolled in a pregnancy study.

The rearrangement uses TRBV6-1 and TRBJ1-1; TRBD1 agrees at 8 bases. The CDR3 runs to 18 residues. Germline assignment: CDR1 MNHNS and CDR2 SASEGT. The J segment lost 4 bases and the V segment lost 1 base, leaving 14 bases of the junction unmatched. CDR3 sequence reads: CASSEGFGTGGLGTEAFF. CDR3 coding DNA: TGTGCCAGCAGTGAAGGTTTTGGTACAGGGGGTTTAGGCACTGAAGCTTTCTTT.

The sample holds a few counts of this clone. CDR3 protein: CASSPPDRANYGYTF. The CDR3 coding sequence is TGCGCCAGCAGCCCACCGGACAGAGCTAACTATGGCTACACCTTC. The rearrangement uses TRBV5-1 and TRBJ1-2; weak D call: TRBD1 (6 bases). The CDR3 has 15 residues. The V gene's germline CDR1 is SGHRS and CDR2 YFSETQ. Trimming took 4 bases from V and 0 from J, leaving 13 bases between them.

The J gene is TRBJ1-4, the V gene TRBV7-3, with D perhaps TRBD1 (6 bases). Germline-derived CDR1 and CDR2 are SGHTA and FQGTGA. The CDR3 sequence is 16 residues long. V was shortened by 2 bases and J by 4 bases, with 14 bases between the two germline ends. This chain's CDR3 is CASSLRRRGNNEKLFF. CDR3 bases: TGTGCCAGCAGCTTACGTCGCAGGGGAAATAATGAAAAACTGTTTTTT.

This chain uses TRBV5-5 with TRBJ1-1; D call uncertain. Looked up from germline, CDR1 is SGHKS and CDR2 is YYEKEE (reference sequence). This CDR3 spans 19 amino acids. V was trimmed by 2 bases and J by 1 base, leaving 24 bases between them. The CDR3 loop reads CASSLTWRVRLRENTEAFF. CDR3 DNA: TGTGCCAGCAGCTTAACCTGGAGGGTGAGGTTGCGAGAGAACACTGAAGCTTTCTTT.

CDR3 DNA sequence: TGCGCCAGCAGTCAAAAGACAGGGGGCGCATTGGGTGGCTACACCTTC. Residues: CASSQKTGGALGGYTF. The rearrangement uses TRBV23-1 and TRBJ1-2; 10 bases fit TRBD1. TRBV23-1 is known as an ORF, though its function is uncertain. CDR3 length: 16 residues. J gave up 7 bases and V 2 bases, and 10 bases lay outside the gene matches.

This clone has only a few counts. The chain has TRBV27 and TRBJ1-2, with a possible D match to TRBD1 (6 bases). CDR1 and CDR2 (germline): MNHEY, SMNVEV (reference sequence). V lost 0 bases and J 4 bases, leaving 9 bases between the germline ends. CDR3 length: 14 amino acids. CDR3 DNA: TGTGCCAGCAGTTTATCCAGGGGCTCCTATGGCTACACCTTC. Translated, it gives CASSLSRGSYGYTF.

The V and J genes are TRBV7-9 and TRBJ2-4; D remains ambiguous. CDR1 SEHNR and CDR2 FQNEAQ come from the germline V gene (reference sequence). This CDR3 region has 15 residues. Trimming removed 1 base at V and 0 bases at J, with 7 bases between. The chain's CDR3 is CASSLDTLAKNIQYF. In DNA form, the CDR3 reads TGTGCCAGCAGCTTAGACACGTTAGCCAAAAACATTCAGTACTTC.

The chain is built from TRBV9 and TRBJ2-1, with 7 bases matching TRBD2. The junction had 7 bases not matched to a gene; V was cut back by 4 bases and J by 3 bases. Germline CDR1 SGDLS, CDR2 YYNGEE. This CDR3 contains 15 residues. DNA of the CDR3: TGTGCCAGCAGCTCAAAAGGACTAGTCTACAATGAGCAGTTCTTC. This translates into CASSSKGLVYNEQFF.

The rearrangement uses TRBV5-1 and TRBJ1-4; D possibly corresponds to TRBD1 (5 bases). Deletions cut 0 bases from V and 8 bases from J, with 14 bases between. This CDR3 comprises 15 residues. Germline V CDR1 and CDR2: SGHRS, YFSETQ. CDR3 sequence: CASSLVGQGGEKLFF. For the CDR3, the DNA is TGCGCCAGCAGCTTGGTAGGGCAGGGTGGAGAAAAACTGTTTTTT.

The V and J genes are TRBV6-5 and TRBJ2-1; TRBD2 aligns across 10 bases. The germline V gene encodes CDR1 MNHEY and CDR2 SVGAGI. The CDR3 sequence is 15 residues long. With 1 base clipped from V and 8 bases from J, the junction kept 5 bases outside the gene matches. CDR3 region: CASSYLPSGSYEQFF. The CDR3 coding sequence is TGTGCCAGCAGTTACTTGCCTAGCGGGAGCTATGAGCAGTTCTTC.

The chain joins TRBV9 to TRBJ2-2, with D maybe TRBD2 (6 bases). The CDR3 extends over 14 amino acids. The V and J ends lost 3 bases and 6 bases respectively, with 12 bases between them. Germline V gene lookup returns CDR1 SGDLS and CDR2 YYNGEE. CDR3 sequence: CASSGHGGPGELFF. The CDR3 region has the DNA TGTGCCAGCAGCGGGCACGGGGGACCCGGGGAGCTGTTTTTT.

This chain joins TRBV5-1 and TRBJ2-1, with 16 bases aligning to TRBD2. The ends lost 4 bases at V and 3 bases at J; junction bases unmatched: 10. Germline values: CDR1 SGHRS, CDR2 YFSETQ. The CDR3 is made up of 19 amino acids. The CDR3 region has the DNA TGCGCCAGCAGCCCGGGACTAGCGGGAGGGGGGGTCATCTACAATGAGCAGTTCTTC. This encodes CASSPGLAGGGVIYNEQFF.

The chain combines TRBV5-1 with TRBJ1-1; D may be TRBD1 (5 bases). Germline CDR1 SGHRS, CDR2 YFSETQ. The CDR3 spans 14 residues. Trimming left V 0 bases short and J 5 bases short, with 11 bases between. Written as DNA, the CDR3 is TGCGCCAGCAGCTTGGACGGGGGTTCGACTGAAGCTTTCTTT. This translates into CASSLDGGSTEAFF. Combining the CDR3 with reference TRBV5-1 and TRBJ1-1 gives the whole variable domain KAGVTQTPRYLIKTRGQQVTLSCSPISGHRSVSWYQQTPGQGLQFLFEYFSETQRNKGNFPGRFSGRQFSNSRSEMNVSTLELGDSALYLCASSLDGGSTEAFFGQGTRLTVV.

The chain carries TRBV28 and TRBJ2-4; 9 nucleotides line up with TRBD1. V gave up 4 bases and J gave up 0 bases; unmatched junction bases: 4. Germline CDR1 is MDHEN and CDR2 is SYDVKM. This CDR3 comprises 16 residues. The CDR3 region is CASSSQGAVAKNIQYF. DNA for the CDR3: TGTGCCAGCAGTTCACAGGGGGCTGTAGCCAAAAACATTCAGTACTTC. The full variable domain, rest sourced from reference TRBV28 and TRBJ2-4, is DVKVTQSSRYLVKRTGEKVFLECVQDMDHENMFWYRQDPGLGLRLIYFSYDVKMKEKGDIPEGYSVSREKKERFSLILESASTNQTSMYLCASSSQGAVAKNIQYFGAGTRLSVL.

The chain links TRBV14 to TRBJ2-2; 10 bases match TRBD2. In germline, CDR1 is SGHDN, CDR2 FVKESK. This CDR3 is 16 amino acids long. Germline trimming cut 2 bases from V and 5 bases from J; bases unmatched to any gene: 5. The CDR3 sequence: CASSQPAGGWTGELFF. The CDR3 DNA is TGTGCCAGCAGCCAACCAGCGGGAGGGTGGACCGGGGAGCTGTTTTTT.

In its sample, this clone was seen a few times. The J gene is TRBJ1-2, the V gene TRBV27; D is possibly TRBD1 (6 bases). This CDR3 is 13 amino acids long. Germline-derived CDR1 and CDR2 are MNHEY and SMNVEV (reference sequence). V dropped 5 bases and J dropped 8 bases, with 15 bases sitting between them. For the CDR3, the DNA is TGTGCCAGCAGTCCACAGGGTTTTGCCGGCTACACCTTC. Translation gives CASSPQGFAGYTF.

The chain recombines TRBV7-2 with TRBJ2-3; D call uncertain. CDR3 length: 16 residues. Trimming cost V 1 base and J 1 base, with 12 bases left between them. Looked up from germline, CDR1 is SGHTA and CDR2 is FQGNSA. The CDR3 DNA sequence: TGTGCCAGCAGCTTAGAGTCAGGCATAGGCACAGATACGCAGTATTTT. Translated: CASSLESGIGTDTQYF.

Points on this clone: Sequence at one end of the junction differs from germline and may be a read error. The chain joins TRBV7-7 to TRBJ2-1; possible D gene TRBD2, 5 bases. The CDR3 covers 14 residues. CDR1 and CDR2 from the germline V gene are SSHAT and FNYEAQ (reference sequence). The chain's CDR3 is CASSPGVSRGEQFF. CDR3 nucleotides: TGTGCTAGCAGTCCCGGGGTGAGTCGTGGTGAGCAGTTCTTC.

This clone was observed a single time. The chain links TRBV5-1 to TRBJ2-2; a possible D gene is TRBD2 (6 bases). V was shortened by 0 bases and J by 1 base, with 10 bases between the two germline ends. The CDR3 extends over 16 amino acids. Per germline, CDR1 SGHRS and CDR2 YFSETQ. For the CDR3, the DNA is TGCGCCAGCAGCTTGGTGGGTAGCGGGAACACCGGGGAGCTGTTTTTT. Its translation: CASSLVGSGNTGELFF.

The chain carries TRBV15 and TRBJ1-2; tentative D call: TRBD1 (6 bases). The germline gives CDR1 LNHNV, CDR2 YYDKDF (reference sequence). Trimming left V 4 bases short and J 3 bases short, with 15 bases between. CDR3 length equals 15 residues. CDR3: CATSNRAIRDYGYTF. CDR3 nucleotide sequence: TGTGCCACCAGCAACAGGGCCATCCGGGACTATGGCTACACCTTC.

J is TRBJ1-1 and V is TRBV6-6; TRBD1 matches 11 bases. Germline lookup yields CDR1 MNHNY and CDR2 SVGAGI (reference sequence). CDR3 length: 14 residues. V lost 7 bases to trimming and J lost 10 bases; unmatched junction nucleotides: 11. CDR3 amino acids: CASTLGQGEERAFF. CDR3 in DNA: TGTGCCAGCACCCTGGGACAGGGGGAGGAACGAGCTTTCTTT.

In this sample, this clone turned up once. This chain connects TRBV9 to TRBJ2-3; 8 bases agree with TRBD2. Germline V gene data show CDR1 as SGDLS and CDR2 as YYNGEE. The CDR3 spans 18 residues. With 3 bases clipped from V and 3 bases from J, the junction kept 15 bases outside the gene matches. In DNA form, the CDR3 reads TGTGCCAGCAGCGGGGGGGATCCCTTTCGGGGGGGAACAGATACGCAGTATTTT. This sequence encodes CASSGGDPFRGGTDTQYF.

This chain links TRBV10-3 with TRBJ2-1; 9 nucleotides align to TRBD1. Trimming removed 4 bases from V and 1 base from J; junction bases left unmatched: 5. The CDR3 spans 16 residues. CDR1 and CDR2 (germline): ENHRY, SYGVKD. Here the CDR3 reads CAISGTDRGSYNEQFF. The CDR3 DNA follows: TGTGCCATCAGTGGGACCGACAGGGGGTCCTACAATGAGCAGTTCTTC.

The V and J genes are TRBV5-5 and TRBJ1-1; D uncertain. The CDR3 is made up of 13 amino acids. Trimming removed 4 bases from V and 0 bases from J, with 7 bases in between. CDR1 and CDR2 (germline): SGHKS, YYEKEE (reference sequence). DNA for the CDR3: TGTGCCAGCAGCCGAACAATGAACACTGAAGCTTTCTTT. It translates to CASSRTMNTEAFF.

The gene calls are TRBV29-1 and TRBJ1-1; D unresolved. Germline CDR1 reads SQVTM; CDR2 reads ANQGSEA. This CDR3 is built from 12 residues. Trimming left V 1 base short and J 4 bases short, with 7 bases between. The CDR3 region is CSVEADVTEAFF. For the CDR3, the DNA is TGCAGCGTTGAAGCAGATGTCACTGAAGCTTTCTTT. The whole variable domain, remainder taken from reference TRBV29-1 and TRBJ1-1, is SAVISQKPSRDICQRGTSLTIQCQVDSQVTMMFWYRQQPGQSLTLIATANQGSEATYESGFVIDKFPISRPNLTFSTLTVSNMSPEDSSIYLCSVEADVTEAFFGQGTRLTVV.

A few counts support this clone. This rearrangement joins TRBV11-3 to TRBJ1-2, with TRBD1 as a possible D gene (6 bases). The germline V and J ends were trimmed by 2 bases and 4 bases, with 11 bases remaining between them. This CDR3 region has 14 residues. Germline V gives CDR1 SGHNT, CDR2 YENEEA. The CDR3 sequence is CASSLNIQGYGYTF. CDR3 bases: TGTGCCAGCAGCTTAAACATACAGGGCTATGGCTACACCTTC.

About this clone: At the DNA level, this CDR3 is encoded by other sequences in the same sample as well. CDR3 in amino acids: CASSFRGNTEAFF. As DNA, the CDR3 is TGTGCCAGCAGTTTTAGGGGGAACACTGAAGCTTTCTTT. The rearrangement links TRBV27 to TRBJ1-1, with TRBD1 as a possible D gene (5 bases). Per germline, CDR1 MNHEY and CDR2 SMNVEV (reference sequence). V lost 3 bases and J lost 1, with 6 bases in between. CDR3 size: 13 residues.